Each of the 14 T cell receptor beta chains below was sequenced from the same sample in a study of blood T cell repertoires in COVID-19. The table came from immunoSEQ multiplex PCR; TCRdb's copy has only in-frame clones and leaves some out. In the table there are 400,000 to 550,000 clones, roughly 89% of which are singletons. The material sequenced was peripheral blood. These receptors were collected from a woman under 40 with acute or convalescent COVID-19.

This CDR3 is CASSIDAGTGNQPQHF. The CDR3 nucleotides are TGTGCCAGCAGCATAGACGCCGGGACAGGGAATCAGCCCCAGCATTTT. The gene calls are TRBV7-8 and TRBJ1-5; 9 bases line up with TRBD1. The CDR3 totals 16 residues. CDR1 SGHVS and CDR2 FQNEAQ come from the germline V gene. The ends lost 5 bases at V and 4 bases at J; junction bases unmatched: 9.

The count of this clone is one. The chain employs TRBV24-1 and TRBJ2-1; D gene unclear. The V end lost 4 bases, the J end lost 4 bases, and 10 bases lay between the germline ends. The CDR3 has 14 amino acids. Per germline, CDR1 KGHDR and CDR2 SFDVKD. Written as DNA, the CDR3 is TGTGCCACCAGTGAATCTTTAGCTTACAATGAGCAGTTCTTC. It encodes CATSESLAYNEQFF.

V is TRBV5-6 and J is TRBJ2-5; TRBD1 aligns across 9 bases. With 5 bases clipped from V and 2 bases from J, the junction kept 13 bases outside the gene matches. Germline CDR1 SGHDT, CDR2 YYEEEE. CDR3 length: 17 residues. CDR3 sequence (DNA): TGTGCCAGCAGATCGGCCGTCCGGACAGGGGCACAAGAGACCCAGTACTTC. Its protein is CASRSAVRTGAQETQYF.

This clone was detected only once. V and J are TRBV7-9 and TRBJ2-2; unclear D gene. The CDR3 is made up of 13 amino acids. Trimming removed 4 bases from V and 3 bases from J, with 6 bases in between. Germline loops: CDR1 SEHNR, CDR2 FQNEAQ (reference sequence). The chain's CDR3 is CASSWLDTGELFF. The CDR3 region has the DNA TGTGCCAGCAGCTGGCTGGACACCGGGGAGCTGTTTTTT.

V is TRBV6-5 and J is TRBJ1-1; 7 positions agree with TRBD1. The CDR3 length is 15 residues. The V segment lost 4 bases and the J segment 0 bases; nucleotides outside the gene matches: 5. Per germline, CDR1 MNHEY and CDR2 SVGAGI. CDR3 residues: CASSWTGTVNTEAFF. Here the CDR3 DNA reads TGTGCCAGCAGTTGGACCGGGACAGTGAACACTGAAGCTTTCTTT.

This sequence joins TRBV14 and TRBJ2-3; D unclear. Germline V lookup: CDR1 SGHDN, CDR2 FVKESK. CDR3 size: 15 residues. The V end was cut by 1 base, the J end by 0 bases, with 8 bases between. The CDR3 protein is CASSQGLGSTDTQYF. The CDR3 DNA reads TGTGCCAGCAGCCAAGGACTTGGGAGCACAGATACGCAGTATTTT.

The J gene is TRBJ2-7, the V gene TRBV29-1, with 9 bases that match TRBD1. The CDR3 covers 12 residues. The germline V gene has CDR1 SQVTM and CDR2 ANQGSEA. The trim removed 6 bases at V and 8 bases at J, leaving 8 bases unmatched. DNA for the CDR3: TGCAGCGTGCTAACAGGGGGCGCCAAGCAGTACTTC. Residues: CSVLTGGAKQYF.

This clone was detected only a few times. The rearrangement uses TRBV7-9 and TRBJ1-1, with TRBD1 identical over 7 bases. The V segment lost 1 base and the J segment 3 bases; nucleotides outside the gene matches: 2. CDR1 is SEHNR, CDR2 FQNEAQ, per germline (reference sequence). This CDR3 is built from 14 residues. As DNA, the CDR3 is TGTGCCAGCAGCTTAGGGGGGACAGACACTGAAGCTTTCTTT. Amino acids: CASSLGGTDTEAFF.

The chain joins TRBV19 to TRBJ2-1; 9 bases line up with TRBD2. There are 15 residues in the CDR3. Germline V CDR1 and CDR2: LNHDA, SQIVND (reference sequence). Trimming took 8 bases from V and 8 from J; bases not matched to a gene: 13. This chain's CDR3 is CASLGPAGGYYEQFF. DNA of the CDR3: TGTGCCAGTCTCGGCCCTGCGGGGGGGTACTATGAGCAGTTCTTC.

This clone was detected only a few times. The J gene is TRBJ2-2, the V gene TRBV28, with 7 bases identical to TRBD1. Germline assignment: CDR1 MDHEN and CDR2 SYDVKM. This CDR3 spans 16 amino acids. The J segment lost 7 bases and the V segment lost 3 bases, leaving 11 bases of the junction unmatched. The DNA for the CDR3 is TGTGCCAGCAGTTTGCACAAGACAGGGACGGGCGGGGAGCTGTTTTTT. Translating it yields CASSLHKTGTGGELFF.

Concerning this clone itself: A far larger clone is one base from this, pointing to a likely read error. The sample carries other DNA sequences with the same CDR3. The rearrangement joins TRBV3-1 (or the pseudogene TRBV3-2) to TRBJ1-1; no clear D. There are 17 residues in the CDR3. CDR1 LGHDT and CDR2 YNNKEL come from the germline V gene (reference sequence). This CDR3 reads CASSRRSRGSMNTEAFF. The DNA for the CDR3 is TGTGCCAGCAGCCGGCGAAGCCGGGGATCCATGAATACTGAAGCTTTCTTT.

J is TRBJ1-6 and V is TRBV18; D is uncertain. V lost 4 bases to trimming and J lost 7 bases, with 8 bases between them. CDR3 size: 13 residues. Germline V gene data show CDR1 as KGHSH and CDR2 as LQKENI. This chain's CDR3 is CASSRQENSPLHF. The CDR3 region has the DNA TGTGCCAGCTCACGGCAGGAAAATTCACCCCTCCACTTT. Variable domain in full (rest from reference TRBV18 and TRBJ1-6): NAGVMQNPRHLVRRRGQEARLRCSPMKGHSHVYWYRQLPEEGLKFMVYLQKENIIDESGMPKERFSAEFPKEGPSILRIQQVVRGDSAAYFCASSRQENSPLHFGNGTRLTVT.

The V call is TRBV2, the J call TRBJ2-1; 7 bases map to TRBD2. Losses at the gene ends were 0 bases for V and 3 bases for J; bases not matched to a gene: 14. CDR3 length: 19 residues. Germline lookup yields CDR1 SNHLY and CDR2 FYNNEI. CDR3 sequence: CASSEALFRTRDFYNEQFF. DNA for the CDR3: TGTGCCAGCAGTGAAGCGCTTTTTAGGACTAGAGATTTCTACAATGAGCAGTTCTTC. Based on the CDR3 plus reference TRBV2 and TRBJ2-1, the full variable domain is EPEVTQTPSHQVTQMGQEVILRCVPISNHLYFYWYRQILGQKVEFLVSFYNNEISEKSEIFDDQFSVERPDGSNFTLKIRSTKLEDSAMYFCASSEALFRTRDFYNEQFFGPGTRLTVL.

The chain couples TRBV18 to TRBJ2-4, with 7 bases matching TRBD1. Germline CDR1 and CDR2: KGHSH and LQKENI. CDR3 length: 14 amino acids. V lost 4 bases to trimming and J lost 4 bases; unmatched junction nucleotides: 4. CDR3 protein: CASSHGTVKNIQYF. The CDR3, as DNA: TGTGCCAGCTCACACGGGACAGTGAAAAACATTCAGTACTTC. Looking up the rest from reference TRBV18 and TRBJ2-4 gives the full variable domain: NAGVMQNPRHLVRRRGQEARLRCSPMKGHSHVYWYRQLPEEGLKFMVYLQKENIIDESGMPKERFSAEFPKEGPSILRIQQVVRGDSAAYFCASSHGTVKNIQYFGAGTRLSVL.